This TCR beta chain came from a study of blood T cell repertoires in COVID-19. Study at large: Samples representing acute and convalescent COVID-19 were sourced from the United States, Italy and Spain. PBMCs, B-cell-depleted T cells, or T cells provided the cDNA or gDNA that made up the material.

This CDR3 has 15 amino acids. The V and J ends lost 2 bases and 2 bases respectively, with 11 bases between them. Germline assignment: CDR1 SGHAT and CDR2 FQNNGV. In the authors' workflow: Reference gene primer amplification gave estimated nucleated cell counts. The method was immunoSEQ multiplex PCR; TCRdb's version includes in-frame clones alone and lacks a portion of them. The V and J calls and clone size were taken over from that table, and D and trimming were inferred from the DNA. The sample yields roughly 76,000 clones, 80% to 95% seen once. The specimen sequenced was peripheral blood. This TCR derives from a woman between 55 and 75 years old with active COVID-19. The chain carries TRBV11-2 and TRBJ2-3; no clear D gene. This CDR3 is CASSLLRGDTDTQYF. The CDR3 nucleotides read TGTGCCAGCAGCTTATTGCGAGGAGACACAGATACGCAGTATTTT.